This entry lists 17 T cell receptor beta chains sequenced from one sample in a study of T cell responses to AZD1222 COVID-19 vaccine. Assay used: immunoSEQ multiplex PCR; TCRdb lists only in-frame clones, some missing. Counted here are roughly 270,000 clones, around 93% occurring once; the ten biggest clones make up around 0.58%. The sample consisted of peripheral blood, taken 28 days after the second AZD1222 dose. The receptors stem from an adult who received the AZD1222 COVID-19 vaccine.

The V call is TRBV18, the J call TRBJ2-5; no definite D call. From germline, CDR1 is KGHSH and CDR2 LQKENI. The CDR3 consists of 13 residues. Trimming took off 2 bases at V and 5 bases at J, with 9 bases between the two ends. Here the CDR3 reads CASSPVRWETQYF. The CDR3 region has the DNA TGTGCCAGCTCACCAGTCAGGTGGGAGACCCAGTACTTC. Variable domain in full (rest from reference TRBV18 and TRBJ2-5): NAGVMQNPRHLVRRRGQEARLRCSPMKGHSHVYWYRQLPEEGLKFMVYLQKENIIDESGMPKERFSAEFPKEGPSILRIQQVVRGDSAAYFCASSPVRWETQYFGPGTRLLVL.

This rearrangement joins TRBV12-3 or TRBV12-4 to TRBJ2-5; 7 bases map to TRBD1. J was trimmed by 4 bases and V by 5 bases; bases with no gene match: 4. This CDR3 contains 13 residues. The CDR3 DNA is TGTGCCAGCAGTGGGACAGATAGAGAGACCCAGTACTTC. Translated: CASSGTDRETQYF.

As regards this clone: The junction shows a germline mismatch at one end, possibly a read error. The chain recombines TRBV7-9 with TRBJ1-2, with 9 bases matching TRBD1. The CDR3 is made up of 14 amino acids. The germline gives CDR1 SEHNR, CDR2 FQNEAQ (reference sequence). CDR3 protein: CANSPMTGGSGYTF. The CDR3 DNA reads TGTGCCAACAGCCCCATGACAGGGGGAAGTGGCTACACCTTC.

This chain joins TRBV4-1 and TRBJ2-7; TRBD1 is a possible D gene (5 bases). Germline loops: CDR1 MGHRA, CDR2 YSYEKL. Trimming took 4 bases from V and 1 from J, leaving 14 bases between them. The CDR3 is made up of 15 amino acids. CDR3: CASSPRQLGSYEQYF. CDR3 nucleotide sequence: TGCGCCAGCAGCCCTCGACAGCTAGGATCCTACGAGCAGTACTTC.

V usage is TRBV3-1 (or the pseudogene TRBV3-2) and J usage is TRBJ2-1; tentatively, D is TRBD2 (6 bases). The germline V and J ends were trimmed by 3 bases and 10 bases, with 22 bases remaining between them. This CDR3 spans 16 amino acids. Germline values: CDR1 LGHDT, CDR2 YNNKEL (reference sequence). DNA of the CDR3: TGTGCCAGCAGCCACCTACGATGGGGGACTGCACCCGAGCAGTTCTTC. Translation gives CASSHLRWGTAPEQFF.

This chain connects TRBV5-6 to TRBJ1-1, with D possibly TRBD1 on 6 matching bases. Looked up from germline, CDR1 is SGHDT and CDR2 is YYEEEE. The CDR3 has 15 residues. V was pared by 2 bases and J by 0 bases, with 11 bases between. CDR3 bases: TGTGCCAGCAGCTTTCCGGACAGATTGAACACTGAAGCTTTCTTT. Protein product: CASSFPDRLNTEAFF.

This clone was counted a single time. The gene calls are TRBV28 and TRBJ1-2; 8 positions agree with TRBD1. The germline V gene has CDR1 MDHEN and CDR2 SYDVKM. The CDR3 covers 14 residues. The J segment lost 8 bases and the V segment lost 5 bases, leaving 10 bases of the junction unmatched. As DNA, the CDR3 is TGTGCCAGCAGTCCCTCCCAGGGGGCTTGGGGCTACACCTTC. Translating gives CASSPSQGAWGYTF.

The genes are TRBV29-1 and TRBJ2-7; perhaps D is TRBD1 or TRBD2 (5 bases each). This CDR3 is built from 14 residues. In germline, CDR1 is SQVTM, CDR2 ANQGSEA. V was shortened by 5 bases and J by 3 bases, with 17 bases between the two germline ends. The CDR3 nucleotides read TGCAGCGTTACCCCCGGGACCCAACTCTACGAGCAGTACTTC. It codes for CSVTPGTQLYEQYF.

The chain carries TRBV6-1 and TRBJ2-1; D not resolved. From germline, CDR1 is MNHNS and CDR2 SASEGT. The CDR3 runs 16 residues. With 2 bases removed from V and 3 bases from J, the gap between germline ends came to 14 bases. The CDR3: CASSEKTHGRYNEQFF. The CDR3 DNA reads TGTGCCAGCAGTGAAAAAACTCATGGGCGCTACAATGAGCAGTTCTTC.

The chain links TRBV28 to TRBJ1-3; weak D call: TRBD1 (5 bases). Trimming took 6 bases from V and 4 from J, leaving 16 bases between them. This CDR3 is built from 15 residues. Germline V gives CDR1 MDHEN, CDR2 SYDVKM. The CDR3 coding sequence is TGTGCCAGCAGAACCGCAGGGATTTCGGGAAACACCATATATTTT. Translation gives CASRTAGISGNTIYF.

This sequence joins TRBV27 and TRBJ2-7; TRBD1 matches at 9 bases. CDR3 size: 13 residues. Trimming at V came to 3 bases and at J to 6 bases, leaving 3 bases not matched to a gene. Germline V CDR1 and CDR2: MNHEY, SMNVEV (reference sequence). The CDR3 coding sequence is TGTGCCAGCAGTTTCTCGACAGGGGGCGAGCAGTACTTC. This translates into CASSFSTGGEQYF.

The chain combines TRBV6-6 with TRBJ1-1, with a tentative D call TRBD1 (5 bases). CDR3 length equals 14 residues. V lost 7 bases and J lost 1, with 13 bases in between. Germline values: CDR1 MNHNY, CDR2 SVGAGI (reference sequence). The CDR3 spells CASTSSGWNTEAFF. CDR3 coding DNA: TGTGCCAGCACCTCGTCAGGGTGGAACACTGAAGCTTTCTTT.

The CDR3 bases are TGTGCCAGCAGCCCACCGACCCCCAGGGGCTCACCCCTCCACTTT. It codes for CASSPPTPRGSPLHF. V is TRBV11-2 and J is TRBJ1-6; TRBD1 is a possible D gene (6 bases). Trimming pared 5 bases from V and 10 bases from J, leaving 18 bases between. CDR1 is SGHAT and CDR2 is FQNNGV in the germline V gene. The CDR3 sequence is 15 residues long.

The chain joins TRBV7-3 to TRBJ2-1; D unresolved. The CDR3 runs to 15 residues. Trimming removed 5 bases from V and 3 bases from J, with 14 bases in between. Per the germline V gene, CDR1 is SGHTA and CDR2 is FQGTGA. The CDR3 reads CASSPGGSDYNEQFF. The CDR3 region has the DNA TGTGCCAGCAGCCCGGGCGGTTCTGACTACAATGAGCAGTTCTTC.

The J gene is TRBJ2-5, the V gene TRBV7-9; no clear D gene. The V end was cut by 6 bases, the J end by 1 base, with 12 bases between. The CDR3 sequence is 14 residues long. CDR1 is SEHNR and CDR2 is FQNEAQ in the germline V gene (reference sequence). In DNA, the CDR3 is TGTGCCAGCAGGGCTCGGAACAGCCAAGAGACCCAGTACTTC. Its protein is CASRARNSQETQYF.

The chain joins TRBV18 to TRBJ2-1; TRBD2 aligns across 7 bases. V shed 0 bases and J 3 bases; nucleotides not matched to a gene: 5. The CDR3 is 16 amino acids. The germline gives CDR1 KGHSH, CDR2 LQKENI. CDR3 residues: CASSPPMSGVYNEQFF. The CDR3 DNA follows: TGTGCCAGCTCACCACCGATGAGCGGGGTCTACAATGAGCAGTTCTTC. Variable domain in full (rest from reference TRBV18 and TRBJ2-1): NAGVMQNPRHLVRRRGQEARLRCSPMKGHSHVYWYRQLPEEGLKFMVYLQKENIIDESGMPKERFSAEFPKEGPSILRIQQVVRGDSAAYFCASSPPMSGVYNEQFFGPGTRLTVL.

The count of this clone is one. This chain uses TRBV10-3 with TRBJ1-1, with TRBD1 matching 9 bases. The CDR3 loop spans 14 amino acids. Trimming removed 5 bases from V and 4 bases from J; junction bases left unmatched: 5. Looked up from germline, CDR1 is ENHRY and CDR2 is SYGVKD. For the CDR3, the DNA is TGTGCCATCAGTACACAGGGGGCTGGCACTGAAGCTTTCTTT. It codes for CAISTQGAGTEAFF.